This TCR beta chain was identified during a study of CD8 T cells in Susac syndrome. Study-level findings and limits: By the study's own acknowledgment, its TCR sequencing and HLA analysis included relatively few individuals.

With respect to this clonotype: Its antigen is not identified.

CD8+ and CD4+ T cells from blood underwent TCR beta sequencing, which was carried out in a high-throughput format. In contrast to the negatively isolated CD8+ and CD4+ T cells, TEMRA cells were FACS-enriched. RNA in amounts of roughly 0.5 to 1 ug was reverse transcribed with random hexamers. The authors amplified TCR beta CDR3 across 54 Vbeta and 13 Jbeta using immunoSEQ multiplex PCR. TCRdb reprocessed the immunoSEQ multiplex PCR reads with MiXCR, giving one entry per CDR3 protein. In the table there are 95,000 to 150,000 distinct CDR3 sequences, roughly 94% of which are singletons. The CDR3 loop spans 16 amino acids. With 5 bases removed from V and 2 bases from J, the gap between germline ends came to 20 bases. Per the germline V gene, CDR1 is SGHRS and CDR2 is YFSETQ.

The sequence was collected from a human donor in good health. Source material: CD4+ T cells from PBMCs. The genes are TRBV5-1 and TRBJ2-7, with D perhaps TRBD2 (6 bases). As DNA, the CDR3 is TGCGCCAGCAGACTGGACTACCGAACACATCCCTACGAGCAGTACTTC. Encoded protein: CASRLDYRTHPYEQYF.